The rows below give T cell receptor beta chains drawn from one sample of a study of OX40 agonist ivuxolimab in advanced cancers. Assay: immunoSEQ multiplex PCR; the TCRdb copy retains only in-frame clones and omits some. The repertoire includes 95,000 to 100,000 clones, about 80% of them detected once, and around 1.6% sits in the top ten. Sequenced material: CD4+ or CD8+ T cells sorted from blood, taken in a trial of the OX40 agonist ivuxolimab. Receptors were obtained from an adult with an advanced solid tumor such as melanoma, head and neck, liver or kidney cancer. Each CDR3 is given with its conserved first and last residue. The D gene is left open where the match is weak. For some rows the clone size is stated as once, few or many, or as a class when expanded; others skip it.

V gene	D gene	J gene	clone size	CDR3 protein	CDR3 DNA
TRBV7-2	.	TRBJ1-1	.	CASSPQLRGGTEAFF	TGTGCCAGCAGCCCACAGCTCCGAGGCGGGACTGAAGCTTTCTTT
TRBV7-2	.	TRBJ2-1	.	CASNLRGRDEQFF	TGTGCCAGCAACCTCAGGGGGAGGGATGAGCAGTTCTTC
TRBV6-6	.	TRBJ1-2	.	CASRTGGLSHGYTF	TGTGCCAGCCGAACAGGAGGGCTTAGCCATGGCTACACCTTC
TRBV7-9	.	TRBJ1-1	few	CASSLRTVEAFF	TGTGCCAGCAGCTTACGGACAGTTGAAGCTTTCTTT
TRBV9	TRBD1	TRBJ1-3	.	CASSPRGGQEATGNTIYF	TGTGCCAGCAGCCCACGAGGGGGACAGGAGGCAACTGGAAACACCATATATTTT
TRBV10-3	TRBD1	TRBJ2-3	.	CAISDLSGTGGVRYTDTQYF	TGTGCCATCAGTGACCTCTCCGGGACAGGGGGCGTAAGGTACACAGATACGCAGTATTTT
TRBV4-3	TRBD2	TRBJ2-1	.	CASSQGAGGRSSYNEQFF	TGCGCCAGCAGCCAAGGAGCGGGAGGCCGTAGCTCCTACAATGAGCAGTTCTTC
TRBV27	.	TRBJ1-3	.	CASSTGGSGNTIYF	TGTGCCAGCAGTACCGGAGGTTCTGGAAACACCATATATTTT
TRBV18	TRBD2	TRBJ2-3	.	CASSPAGVRTDTQYF	TGTGCCAGCTCACCAGCGGGAGTGAGGACAGATACGCAGTATTTT
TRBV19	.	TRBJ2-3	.	CASRTTRGSTDTQYF	TGTGCCAGTAGGACGACTAGGGGGAGCACAGATACGCAGTATTTT
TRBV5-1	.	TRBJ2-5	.	CASSFAGQETQYF	TGCGCCAGCAGCTTTGCGGGGCAAGAGACCCAGTACTTC
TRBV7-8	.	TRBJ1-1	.	CASSFQGGNTEAFF	TGTGCCAGCAGCTTTCAGGGCGGGAACACTGAAGCTTTCTTT
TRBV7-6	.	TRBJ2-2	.	CASRTSGAVGELFF	TGTGCCAGCAGGACGAGCGGAGCGGTCGGGGAGCTGTTTTTT
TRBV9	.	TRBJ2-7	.	CASSVDHPSDEQYF	TGTGCCAGCAGCGTAGATCACCCTTCAGACGAGCAGTACTTC
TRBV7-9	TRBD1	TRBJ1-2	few	CASSLIKGQGHGYTF	TGTGCCAGCAGCTTGATCAAGGGACAGGGACATGGCTACACCTTC
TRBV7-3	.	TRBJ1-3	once	CASSLRGESSGNTIYF	TGTGCCAGCAGCTTAAGGGGAGAGAGCTCTGGAAACACCATATATTTT
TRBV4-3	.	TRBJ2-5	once	CASSQDRNRKETQYF	TGCGCCAGCAGCCAAGATCGTAACAGAAAAGAGACCCAGTACTTC
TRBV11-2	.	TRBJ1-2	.	CASSFQGYSGYTF	TGTGCCAGCAGCTTCCAGGGTTACAGCGGCTACACCTTC
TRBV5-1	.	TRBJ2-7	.	CASSTQGTTYYEQYF	TGCGCCAGCAGCACACAGGGGACTACCTATTACGAGCAGTACTTC
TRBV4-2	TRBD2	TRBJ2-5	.	CASSQRPTSGGAGETQYF	TGTGCCAGCAGTCAAAGGCCAACTAGCGGGGGGGCGGGAGAGACCCAGTACTTC
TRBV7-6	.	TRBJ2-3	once	CASSSGPSTDTQYF	TGTGCCAGCAGCTCCGGCCCTAGCACAGATACGCAGTATTTT
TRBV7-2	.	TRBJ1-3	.	CASSLRPSSGNTIYF	TGTGCCAGCAGCCTACGGCCCAGCTCTGGAAACACCATATATTTT
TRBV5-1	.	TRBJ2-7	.	CASSPAYRTRGSEQYF	TGCGCCAGCAGCCCAGCTTACAGAACCCGAGGCAGTGAGCAGTACTTC
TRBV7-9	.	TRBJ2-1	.	CASSQVGGVNEQFF	TGTGCCAGCAGCCAAGTAGGTGGCGTCAATGAGCAGTTCTTC
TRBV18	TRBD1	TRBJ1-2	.	CASSPNRGPDPNYGYTF	TGTGCCAGCTCACCGAACAGGGGGCCGGATCCTAACTATGGCTACACCTTC
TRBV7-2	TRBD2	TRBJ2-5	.	CASRPGTSGGRETQYF	TGTGCCAGCAGACCCGGGACTAGCGGGGGGCGGGAGACCCAGTACTTC
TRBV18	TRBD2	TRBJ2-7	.	CASSPRAGGPEQYF	TGTGCCAGCTCACCACGGGCGGGAGGGCCCGAGCAGTACTTC
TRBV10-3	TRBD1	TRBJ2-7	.	CAISEAGTGKTYEQYF	TGTGCCATCAGTGAGGCCGGGACAGGTAAGACCTACGAGCAGTACTTC
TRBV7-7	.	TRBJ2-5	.	CASSPTGLSGAETQYF	TGTGCCAGCAGCCCAACGGGACTTTCAGGGGCAGAGACCCAGTACTTC
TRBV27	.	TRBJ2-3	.	CASSLWGPGQGSRPTDTQYF	TGTGCCAGCAGTTTATGGGGCCCGGGACAAGGTTCCAGGCCCACAGATACGCAGTATTTT
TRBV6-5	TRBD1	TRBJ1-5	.	CASNRQGGQPQHF	TGTGCCAGCAACCGACAGGGTGGTCAGCCCCAGCATTTT
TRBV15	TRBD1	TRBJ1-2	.	CATSRGQGTANYGYTF	TGTGCCACCAGCAGAGGACAGGGAACGGCTAACTATGGCTACACCTTC
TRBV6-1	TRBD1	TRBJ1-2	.	CASSRPGQGKGGYTF	TGTGCCAGCAGTAGACCGGGACAGGGGAAAGGTGGCTACACCTTC
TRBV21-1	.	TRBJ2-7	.	CASSFRRANGRRYEQYF	TGTGCCAGCAGCTTCAGGCGGGCTAATGGGAGACGCTACGAGCAGTACTTC
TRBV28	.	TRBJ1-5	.	CASSPSGGRGQPQHF	TGTGCCAGCAGTCCCTCCGGGGGGCGCGGGCAGCCCCAGCATTTT
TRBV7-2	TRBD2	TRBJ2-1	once	CASSGPFAGGPEQFF	TGTGCCAGCAGCGGCCCGTTTGCGGGAGGGCCTGAGCAGTTCTTC
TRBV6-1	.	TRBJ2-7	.	CASSEGPEVRYEQYF	TGTGCCAGCAGTGAAGGTCCAGAGGTGAGATACGAGCAGTACTTC
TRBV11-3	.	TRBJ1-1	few	CASSLTVNTEAFF	TGTGCCAGCAGCTTGACAGTGAACACTGAAGCTTTCTTT
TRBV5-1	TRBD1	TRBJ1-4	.	CASSRDRNEKLFF	TGCGCCAGCAGCAGGGACAGGAATGAAAAACTGTTTTTT
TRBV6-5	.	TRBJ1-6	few	CASSYRGLLNSPLHF	TGTGCCAGCAGTTATCGTGGGCTCTTGAATTCACCCCTCCACTTT
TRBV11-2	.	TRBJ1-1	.	CASTPSSGNTEAFF	TGTGCCAGCACCCCTAGCTCAGGGAACACTGAAGCTTTCTTT
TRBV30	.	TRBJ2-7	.	CAWSVPPRDEQYF	TGTGCCTGGAGTGTACCTCCTCGCGACGAGCAGTACTTC
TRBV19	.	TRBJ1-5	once	CASSILPGPVRNQPQHF	TGTGCCAGTAGTATTTTGCCAGGCCCTGTACGCAATCAGCCCCAGCATTTT
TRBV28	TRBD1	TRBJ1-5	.	CASTPGGGKQPQHF	TGCGCCAGCACCCCAGGGGGCGGAAAGCAGCCCCAGCATTTT
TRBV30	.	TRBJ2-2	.	CASLSRRDTGELFF	TGTGCCAGCCTTAGTCGGCGGGACACCGGGGAGCTGTTTTTT
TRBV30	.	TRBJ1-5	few	CAWGLDSNQPQHF	TGTGCCTGGGGTTTGGATAGCAATCAGCCCCAGCATTTT
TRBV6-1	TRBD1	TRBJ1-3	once	CASRAGQIFITIYF	TGTGCCAGCAGAGCGGGACAGATATTTATCACCATATATTTT
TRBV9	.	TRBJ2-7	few	CASSVGGSNEQYF	TGTGCCAGCAGCGTAGGGGGCTCTAACGAGCAGTACTTC
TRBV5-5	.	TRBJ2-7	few	CASSLGPHVTGNYEQYF	TGTGCCAGCAGCTTGGGGCCCCACGTCACAGGTAACTACGAGCAGTACTTC
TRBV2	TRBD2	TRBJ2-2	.	CASTGSSGRTNTGELFF	TGTGCCAGCACGGGGTCTAGCGGGAGGACCAACACCGGGGAGCTGTTTTTT
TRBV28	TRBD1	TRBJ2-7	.	CAIHRTGTDYEQYF	TGTGCCATCCACCGGACAGGGACGGACTACGAGCAGTACTTC
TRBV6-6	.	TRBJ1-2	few	CASNPPGHNYGYTF	TGTGCCAGCAACCCCCCGGGACACAACTATGGCTACACCTTC
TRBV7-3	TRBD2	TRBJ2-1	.	CASSPTSSHNEQFF	TGTGCCAGCAGCCCGACTAGCTCCCACAATGAGCAGTTCTTC
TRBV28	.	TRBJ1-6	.	CASSLGRSSYNSPLHF	TGTGCCAGCAGTTTAGGGCGGAGCTCCTATAATTCACCCCTCCACTTT
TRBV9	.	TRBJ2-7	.	CASSVGPLNEQYF	TGTGCCAGCAGCGTTGGCCCCCTGAACGAGCAGTACTTC
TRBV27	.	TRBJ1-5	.	CASSLSGGNQPQHF	TGTGCCAGCAGTTTATCTGGCGGAAATCAGCCCCAGCATTTT
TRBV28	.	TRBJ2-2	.	CASRPPLATGELFF	TGTGCCAGCAGGCCACCCTTAGCGACCGGGGAGCTGTTTTTT
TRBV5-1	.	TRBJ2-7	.	CASSLERGDEQYF	TGCGCCAGCAGCTTGGAAAGGGGCGACGAGCAGTACTTC
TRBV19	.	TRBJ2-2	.	CASKWGLTGELFF	TGTGCCAGTAAATGGGGGCTCACCGGGGAGCTGTTTTTT